One sample yielded the 20 T cell receptor beta chains listed below, sequenced in a study of Graves' ophthalmopathy and Graves' hyperthyroidism. Amplification from RNA transcripts yielded the TCR beta CDR3 regions. An opening RT-PCR round employed HTBI primers and preceded a second-round multiplex PCR. Using its own MiXCR run on the multiplex PCR reads, TCRdb lists one record per CDR3 protein. The sample contains 40,000 to 50,000 distinct CDR3 sequences, about 51% of which appear only once. The specimen was peripheral blood. These receptor sequences come from an adult man with Graves' ophthalmopathy.

This clonotype was counted many times. The chain is built from TRBV10-3 and TRBJ2-7; 8 bases agree with TRBD2. This CDR3 comprises 15 residues. Unmatched junction bases numbered 11, after V lost 3 bases and J lost 7 bases. Per the germline V gene, CDR1 is ENHRY and CDR2 is SYGVKD. CDR3 region: CAISDLYSGGGEQYF. CDR3 bases: TGTGCCATCAGTGACCTCTATTCGGGGGGGGGGGAGCAGTACTTC.

This clonotype qualifies as medium-sized. The CDR3 here is CASSVGWGSQETQYF. CDR3 coding DNA: TGTGCCAGCAGCGTAGGGTGGGGAAGCCAAGAGACCCAGTACTTC. The V call is TRBV9, the J call TRBJ2-5, with D unclear. This CDR3 is 15 amino acids long. V lost 0 bases and J 1 base, leaving 10 bases between the germline ends. CDR1 SGDLS and CDR2 YYNGEE come from the germline V gene.

Regarding this clonotype: No conserved phenylalanine or tryptophan ends this CDR3, so it is likely a read error. It is unclear where the CDR3 begins or ends on the DNA, so no DNA is shown, and the CDR3 is as TCRdb lists it. The rearrangement links TRBV20-1 to TRBJ1-6; the DNA was not used to check the table's D call, TRBD1. Germline values: CDR1 DFQATT, CDR2 SNEGSKA (reference sequence). The CDR3 length equals 16 residues, ends included. The CDR3 sequence is CSARQGQGNYGYTFGS.

CDR3 residues: CASSELGSGSLNEQFF. The CDR3 coding sequence is TGTGCCAGCAGTGAATTGGGTAGCGGGAGCTTGAATGAGCAGTTCTTC. This sequence joins TRBV25-1 and TRBJ2-1; 9 bases agree with TRBD2. This CDR3 comprises 16 residues. The V gene's germline CDR1 is MGHDK and CDR2 SYGVNS. With 1 base clipped from V and 7 bases from J, the junction kept 8 bases outside the gene matches.

This chain joins TRBV7-2 and TRBJ2-5, with D tentatively TRBD1 (6 bases). CDR3 length: 14 residues. With 3 bases removed from V and 2 bases from J, the gap between germline ends came to 10 bases. The germline V gene has CDR1 SGHTA and CDR2 FQGNSA. The CDR3 loop is CASSFATGQETQYF. The DNA for the CDR3 is TGTGCCAGCAGCTTCGCTACAGGGCAAGAGACCCAGTACTTC.

As regards this clonotype: A much more abundant neighbour one base away suggests this may be a read error. The V gene is TRBV6-2 or TRBV6-3, the J gene TRBJ1-2; D gene uncertain. The CDR3 is 15 amino acids. CDR1 is MNHEY and CDR2 is SVGEGT in the germline V gene. The CDR3 region has the DNA TGTGCCAGCAGTTACTCGGTGGCGCCGGCCTATGGCCACACCTTC. This gives the protein CASSYSVAPAYGHTF.

Many counts were recorded for this clonotype. This clone may be a read error of a much larger clone one base away. This rearrangement joins TRBV6-5 to TRBJ2-7; a possible D gene is TRBD2 (5 bases). The CDR3 consists of 13 residues. V gave up 11 bases and J gave up 2 bases, with 16 bases separating them. CDR1 MNHEY and CDR2 SVGAGI come from the germline V gene. The CDR3: CAASGYNAYEQYF. CDR3 DNA sequence: TGTGCCGCATCGGGGTACAACGCCTACGAGCAGTACTTC.

The chain combines TRBV7-9 with TRBJ1-4, with a weak D call TRBD1 (5 bases). CDR1 and CDR2 (germline): SEHNR, FQNEAQ (reference sequence). V lost 2 bases to trimming and J lost 3 bases, with 19 bases between them. This CDR3 is 18 amino acids long. For the CDR3, the DNA is TGTGCCAGCAGCTTAAGTGGGACGGGCGGGGAATCTAATGAAAAACTGTTTTTT. This sequence encodes CASSLSGTGGESNEKLFF.

V and J are TRBV29-1 and TRBJ1-1, with D possibly being TRBD1 (5 bases). This CDR3 contains 10 residues. The V and J ends lost 4 bases and 8 bases respectively, with 8 bases between them. Germline CDR1 and CDR2: SQVTM and ANQGSEA. The CDR3 here is CSVGGLEAFF. The CDR3 DNA follows: TGCAGCGTTGGGGGACTGGAAGCTTTCTTT.

The V gene is TRBV6-6, the J gene TRBJ1-4; TRBD1 matches 7 bases. The CDR3 covers 11 residues. CDR1 and CDR2 from the germline V gene are MNHNY and SVGAGI (reference sequence). CDR3 in amino acids: CAIGGVEKLFF. DNA for the CDR3: TGTGCGATAGGGGGCGTTGAAAAACTGTTTTTT.

Comment on this clonotype: One end of the junction is discordant with germline, which a read error may explain. CDR3 sequence reads: CASRVQGANTEAFF. The CDR3 DNA is TGTGCCAGCAGGGTCCAAGGGGCGAACACCGAAGCTTTCTTT. The chain uses TRBV2 and TRBJ1-1; TRBD1 is a possible D gene (5 bases). There are 14 residues in the CDR3. In germline, CDR1 is SNHLY, CDR2 FYNNEI.

This clonotype is medium-sized within its sample. The chain links TRBV24-1 to TRBJ2-7, with 10 bases aligning to TRBD2. J was trimmed by 3 bases and V by 12 bases; bases with no gene match: 16. The CDR3 is 16 residues long. Germline V lookup: CDR1 KGHDR, CDR2 SFDVKD. The DNA of the CDR3 is TGTGCCCTAGATGGCCGGGGGGGACTAGCGCACTACGAGCAGTACTTC. It yields the protein CALDGRGGLAHYEQYF.

This clonotype was seen ten or more times. This sequence joins TRBV6-5 and TRBJ1-2; perhaps TRBD1 as D (6 bases). Trimming took off 2 bases at V and 4 bases at J, with 17 bases between the two ends. The CDR3 runs to 16 residues. CDR1 MNHEY and CDR2 SVGAGI come from the germline V gene. The CDR3 DNA sequence: TGTGCCAGCAGTTACCTTGGGAGACGGGGGGCCTATGGCTACACCTTC. The encoded protein is CASSYLGRRGAYGYTF.

In the case of this clonotype: This clone may be a read error of a much larger clone one base away. V and J are TRBV6-2 or TRBV6-3 and TRBJ2-3; TRBD2 aligns across 10 bases. Per the germline V gene, CDR1 is MNHEY and CDR2 is SVGEGT. The ends lost 8 bases at V and 4 bases at J; junction bases unmatched: 12. CDR3 size: 16 residues. DNA of the CDR3: TGTGCCAGCGTCCCGGGACTAGCGTCTGTCCCAGATACGCAGTATTTT. Translated, it gives CASVPGLASVPDTQYF.

On this clonotype itself: One end of the junction is discordant with germline, which a read error may explain. The rearrangement joins TRBV7-2 to TRBJ2-3; D not certain. Germline CDR1 is SGHTA and CDR2 is FQGNSA. There are 15 residues in the CDR3. The DNA for the CDR3 is TGTGCCAGCAGCTCGGTTACCTGGGTTTCAGATACACAGTATTTT. Encoded protein: CASSSVTWVSDTQYF.

The rearrangement uses TRBV15 and TRBJ1-1, with D unresolved. The V end was cut by 0 bases, the J end by 1 base, with 3 bases between. Germline loops: CDR1 LNHNV, CDR2 YYDKDF (reference sequence). The CDR3 sequence is 13 residues long. CDR3 nucleotides: TGTGCCACCAGCAGAGATACGAACACTGAAGCTTTCTTT. Protein sequence: CATSRDTNTEAFF.

This clonotype came up many times. The chain carries TRBV4-1 and TRBJ1-5; the D is unclear. The V end was cut by 5 bases, the J end by 0 bases, with 14 bases between. From germline, CDR1 is MGHRA and CDR2 YSYEKL. CDR3 length equals 16 residues. Here the CDR3 reads CASSAMPAYSNQPQHF. The DNA for the CDR3 is TGCGCCAGCAGCGCGATGCCGGCGTATAGCAATCAGCCCCAGCATTTT.

The gene calls are TRBV7-2 and TRBJ2-7, with TRBD2 matching over 8 bases. V dropped 5 bases and J dropped 2; count of bases not matched to a gene: 8. In germline, CDR1 is SGHTA, CDR2 FQGNSA. The CDR3 spans 15 residues. As DNA, the CDR3 is TGTGCCAGCAGCCCAGCGGGGGCTAAAGCCTACGAGCAGTACTTC. Translating it yields CASSPAGAKAYEQYF.

This sequence joins TRBV7-9 and TRBJ2-7; tentatively, D is TRBD2 (5 bases). In germline, CDR1 is SEHNR, CDR2 FQNEAQ (reference sequence). Deletions cut 5 bases from V and 0 bases from J, with 11 bases between. The CDR3 is made up of 14 amino acids. The CDR3 DNA is TGTGCCAGCAGCGGTACTAGTACCTCCTACGAGCAGTACTTC. Residues: CASSGTSTSYEQYF.

In its sample, this clonotype was seen many times. V gene TRBV6-6 combines with J gene TRBJ1-2; D gene unclear. This CDR3 contains 13 residues. V lost 2 bases to trimming and J lost 3 bases, with 7 bases between them. CDR1 and CDR2 (germline): MNHNY, SVGAGI (reference sequence). The CDR3 DNA reads TGTGCCAGCAGTTACGATCCAGACTATGGCTACACCTTC. Its protein product is CASSYDPDYGYTF.